The source of this TCR beta chain is a study of cytomegalovirus exposure and HLA in healthy donors. Study-wide context: The 130 or so validation repertoires, a later analysis reported, used the same platform as the 600 to 850 repertoires from the first cohort.

The germline V and J ends were trimmed by 8 bases and 3 bases, with 22 bases remaining between them. Per the germline V gene, CDR1 is MNHEY and CDR2 is SMNVEV (reference sequence). The CDR3 has 16 residues. TCRdb keeps only in-frame clones here, not all; method: immunoSEQ multiplex PCR. Here the sample spans approximately 300,000 clones, roughly 89% being singletons. The chain couples TRBV27 to TRBJ2-5; D may be TRBD2 (6 bases). The source of this sequence is a woman aged 18-29 years in good health and CMV-seronegative. Material: PBMCs. The CDR3 sequence: CASSPGVTSGKETQYF. DNA of the CDR3: TGTGCCAGCTCACCGGGGGTTACCTCGGGGAAAGAGACCCAGTACTTC.